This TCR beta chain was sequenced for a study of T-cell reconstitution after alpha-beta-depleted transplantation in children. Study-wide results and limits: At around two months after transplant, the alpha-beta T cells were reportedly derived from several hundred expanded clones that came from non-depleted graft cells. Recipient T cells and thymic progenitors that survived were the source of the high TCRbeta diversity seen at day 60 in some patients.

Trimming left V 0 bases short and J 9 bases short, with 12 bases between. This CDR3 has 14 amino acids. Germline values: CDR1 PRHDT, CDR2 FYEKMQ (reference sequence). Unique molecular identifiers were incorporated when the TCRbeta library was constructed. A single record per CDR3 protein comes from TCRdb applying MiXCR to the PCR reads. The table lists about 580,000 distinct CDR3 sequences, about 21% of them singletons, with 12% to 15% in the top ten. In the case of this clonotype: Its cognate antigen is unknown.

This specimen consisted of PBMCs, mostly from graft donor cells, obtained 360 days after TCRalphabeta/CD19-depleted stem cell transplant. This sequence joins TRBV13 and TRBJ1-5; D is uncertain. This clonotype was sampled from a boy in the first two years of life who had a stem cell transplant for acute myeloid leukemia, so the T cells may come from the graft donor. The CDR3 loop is CASSLGRARGPQHF. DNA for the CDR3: TGTGCCAGCAGCTTAGGACGAGCTAGAGGGCCCCAGCATTTT.